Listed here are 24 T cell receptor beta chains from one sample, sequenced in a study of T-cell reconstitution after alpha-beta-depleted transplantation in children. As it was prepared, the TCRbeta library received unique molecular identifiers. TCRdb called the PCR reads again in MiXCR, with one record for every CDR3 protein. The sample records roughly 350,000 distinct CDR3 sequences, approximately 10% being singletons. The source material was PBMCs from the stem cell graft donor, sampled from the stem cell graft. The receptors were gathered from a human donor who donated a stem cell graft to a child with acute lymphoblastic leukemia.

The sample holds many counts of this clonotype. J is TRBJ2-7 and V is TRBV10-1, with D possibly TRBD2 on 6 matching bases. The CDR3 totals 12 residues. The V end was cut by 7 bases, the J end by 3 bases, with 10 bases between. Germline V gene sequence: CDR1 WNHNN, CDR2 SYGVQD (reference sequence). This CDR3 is CASIASVYEQYF. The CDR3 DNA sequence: TGCGCCAGCATAGCTAGCGTCTACGAGCAGTACTTC.

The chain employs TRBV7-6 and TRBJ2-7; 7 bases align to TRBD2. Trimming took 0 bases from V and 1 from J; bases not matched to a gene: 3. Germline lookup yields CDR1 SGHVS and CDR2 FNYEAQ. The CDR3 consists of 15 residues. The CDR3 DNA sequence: TGTGCCAGCAGCTTAGCGGGAGGGCAGTCCTACGAGCAGTACTTC. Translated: CASSLAGGQSYEQYF.

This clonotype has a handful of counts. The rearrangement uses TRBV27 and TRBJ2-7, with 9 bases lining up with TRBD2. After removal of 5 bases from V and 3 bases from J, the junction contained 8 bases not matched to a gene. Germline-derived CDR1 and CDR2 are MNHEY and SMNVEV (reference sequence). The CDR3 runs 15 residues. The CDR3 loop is CASSTPGLAGYEQYF. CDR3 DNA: TGTGCCAGCAGTACCCCGGGACTAGCTGGCTACGAGCAGTACTTC.

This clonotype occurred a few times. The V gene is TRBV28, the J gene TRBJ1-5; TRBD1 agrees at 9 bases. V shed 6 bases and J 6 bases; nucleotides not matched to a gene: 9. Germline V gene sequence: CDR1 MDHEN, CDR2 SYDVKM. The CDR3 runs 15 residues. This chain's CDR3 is CASRPQGAAVQPQHF. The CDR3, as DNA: TGTGCCAGCAGGCCACAGGGGGCTGCTGTTCAGCCCCAGCATTTT. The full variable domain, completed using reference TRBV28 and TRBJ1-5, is DVKVTQSSRYLVKRTGEKVFLECVQDMDHENMFWYRQDPGLGLRLIYFSYDVKMKEKGDIPEGYSVSREKKERFSLILESASTNQTSMYLCASRPQGAAVQPQHFGDGTRLSIL.

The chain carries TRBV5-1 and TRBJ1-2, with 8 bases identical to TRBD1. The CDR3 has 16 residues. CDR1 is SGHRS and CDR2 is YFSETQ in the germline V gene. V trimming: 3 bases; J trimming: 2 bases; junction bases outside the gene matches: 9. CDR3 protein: CASSWMTGASNYGYTF. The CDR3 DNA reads TGCGCCAGCAGCTGGATGACAGGGGCGTCAAACTATGGCTACACCTTC.

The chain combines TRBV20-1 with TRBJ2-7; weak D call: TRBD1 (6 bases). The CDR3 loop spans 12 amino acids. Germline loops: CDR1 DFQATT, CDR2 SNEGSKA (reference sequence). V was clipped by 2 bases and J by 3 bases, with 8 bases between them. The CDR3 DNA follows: TGCAGTGCTAGACAGGGGCGCTACGAGCAGTACTTC. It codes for CSARQGRYEQYF.

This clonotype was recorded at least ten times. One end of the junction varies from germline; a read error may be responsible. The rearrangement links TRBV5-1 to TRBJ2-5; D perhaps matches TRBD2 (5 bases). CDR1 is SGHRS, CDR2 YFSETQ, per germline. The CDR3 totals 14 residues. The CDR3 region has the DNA TGTGCTAGCAGCTTAATTGCAGTCCAAGAGACCCAGTACTTC. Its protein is CASSLIAVQETQYF.

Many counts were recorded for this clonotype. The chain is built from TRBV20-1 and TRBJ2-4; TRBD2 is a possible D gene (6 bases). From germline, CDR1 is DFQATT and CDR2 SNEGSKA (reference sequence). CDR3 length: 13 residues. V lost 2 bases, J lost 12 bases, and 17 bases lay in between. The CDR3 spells CSARFGSGEAQYF. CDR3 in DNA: TGCAGTGCTAGATTCGGGAGTGGGGAGGCTCAGTACTTC.

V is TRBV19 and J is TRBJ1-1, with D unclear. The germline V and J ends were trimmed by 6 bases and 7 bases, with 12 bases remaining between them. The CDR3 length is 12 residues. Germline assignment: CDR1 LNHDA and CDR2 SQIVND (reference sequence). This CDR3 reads CASRKGAFEAFF. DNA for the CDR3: TGTGCCAGTAGAAAAGGCGCGTTTGAAGCTTTCTTT.

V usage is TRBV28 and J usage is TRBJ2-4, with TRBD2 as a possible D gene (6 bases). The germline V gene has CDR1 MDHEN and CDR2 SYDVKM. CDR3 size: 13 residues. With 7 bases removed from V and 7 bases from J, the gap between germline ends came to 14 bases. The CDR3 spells CASTVIGGNIQYF. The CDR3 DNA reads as TGTGCCAGCACGGTGATCGGAGGGAACATTCAGTACTTC.

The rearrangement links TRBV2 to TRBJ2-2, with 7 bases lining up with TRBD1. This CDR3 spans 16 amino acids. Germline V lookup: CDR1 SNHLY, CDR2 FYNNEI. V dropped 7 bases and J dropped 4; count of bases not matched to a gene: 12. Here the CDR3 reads CASKTGRVRGTGELFF. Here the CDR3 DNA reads TGTGCCAGCAAGACAGGGCGGGTTCGAGGCACCGGGGAGCTGTTTTTT.

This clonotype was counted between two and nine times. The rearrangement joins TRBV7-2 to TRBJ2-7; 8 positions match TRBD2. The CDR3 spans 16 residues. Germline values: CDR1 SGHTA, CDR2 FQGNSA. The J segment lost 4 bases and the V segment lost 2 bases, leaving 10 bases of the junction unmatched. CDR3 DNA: TGTGCCAGCAGCTTAACAACTCGGGGGGGAGGATACGAGCAGTACTTC. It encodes CASSLTTRGGGYEQYF.

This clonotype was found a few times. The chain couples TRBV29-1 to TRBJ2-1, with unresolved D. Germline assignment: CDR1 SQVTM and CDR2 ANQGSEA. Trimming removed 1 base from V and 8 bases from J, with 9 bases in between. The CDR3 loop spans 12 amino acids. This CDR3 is CSVEARAYEQFF. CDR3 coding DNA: TGCAGCGTTGAAGCCCGGGCCTATGAGCAGTTCTTC.

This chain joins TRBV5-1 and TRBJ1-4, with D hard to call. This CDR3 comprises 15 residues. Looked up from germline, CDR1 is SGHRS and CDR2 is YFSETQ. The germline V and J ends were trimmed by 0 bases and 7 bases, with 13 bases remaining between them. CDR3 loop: CASSLDDPYSEKLFF. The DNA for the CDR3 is TGCGCCAGCAGCTTGGATGACCCCTATTCTGAAAAACTGTTTTTT.

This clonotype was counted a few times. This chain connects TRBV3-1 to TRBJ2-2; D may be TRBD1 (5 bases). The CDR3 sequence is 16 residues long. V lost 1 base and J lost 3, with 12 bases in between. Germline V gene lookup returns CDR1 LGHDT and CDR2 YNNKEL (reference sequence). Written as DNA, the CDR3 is TGTGCCAGCAGCCAAGGAGGAGCAGGGTACACCGGGGAGCTGTTTTTT. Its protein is CASSQGGAGYTGELFF.

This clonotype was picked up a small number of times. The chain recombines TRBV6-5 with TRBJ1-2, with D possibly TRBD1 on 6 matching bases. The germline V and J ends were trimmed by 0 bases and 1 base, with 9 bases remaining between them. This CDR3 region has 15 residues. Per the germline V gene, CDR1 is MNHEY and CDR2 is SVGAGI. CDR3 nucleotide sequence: TGTGCCAGCAGTTACTCTAGGGGGGGTAACTATGGCTACACCTTC. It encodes CASSYSRGGNYGYTF.

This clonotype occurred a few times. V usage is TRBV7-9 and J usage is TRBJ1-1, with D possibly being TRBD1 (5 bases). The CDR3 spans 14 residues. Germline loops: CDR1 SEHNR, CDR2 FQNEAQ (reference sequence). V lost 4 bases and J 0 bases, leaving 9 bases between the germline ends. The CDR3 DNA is TGTGCCAGCAGCTCGACAGATATGAACACTGAAGCTTTCTTT. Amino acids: CASSSTDMNTEAFF.

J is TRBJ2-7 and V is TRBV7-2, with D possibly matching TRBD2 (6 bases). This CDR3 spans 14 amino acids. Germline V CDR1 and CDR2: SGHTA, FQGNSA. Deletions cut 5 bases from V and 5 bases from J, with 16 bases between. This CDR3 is CASSRGTGGNEQYF. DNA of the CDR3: TGTGCCAGCAGCCGGGGGACTGGTGGAAACGAGCAGTACTTC.

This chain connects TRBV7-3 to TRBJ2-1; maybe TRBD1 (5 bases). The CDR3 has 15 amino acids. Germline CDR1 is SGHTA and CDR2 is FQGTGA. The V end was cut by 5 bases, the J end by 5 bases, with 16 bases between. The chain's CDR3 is CASSRQIAGNNEQFF. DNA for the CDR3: TGTGCCAGCAGCCGCCAGATAGCAGGGAACAATGAGCAGTTCTTC.

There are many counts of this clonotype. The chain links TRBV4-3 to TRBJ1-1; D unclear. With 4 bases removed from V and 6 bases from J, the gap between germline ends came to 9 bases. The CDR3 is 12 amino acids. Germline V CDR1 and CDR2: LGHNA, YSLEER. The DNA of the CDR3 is TGCGCCAGCAGCCCAGCAGGCGCTGAAGCTTTCTTT. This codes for CASSPAGAEAFF.

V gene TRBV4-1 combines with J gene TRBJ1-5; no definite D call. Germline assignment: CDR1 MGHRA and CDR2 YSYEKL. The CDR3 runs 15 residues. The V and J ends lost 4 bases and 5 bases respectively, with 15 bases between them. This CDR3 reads CASSPTLRGYQPQHF. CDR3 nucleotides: TGCGCCAGCAGCCCCACCCTGAGAGGGTATCAGCCCCAGCATTTT.

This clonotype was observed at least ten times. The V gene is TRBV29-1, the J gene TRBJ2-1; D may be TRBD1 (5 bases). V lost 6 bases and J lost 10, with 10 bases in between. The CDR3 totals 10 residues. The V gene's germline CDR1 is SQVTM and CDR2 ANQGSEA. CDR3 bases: TGCAGCGTCCTAAACAGGGAGCAGTTCTTC. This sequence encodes CSVLNREQFF.

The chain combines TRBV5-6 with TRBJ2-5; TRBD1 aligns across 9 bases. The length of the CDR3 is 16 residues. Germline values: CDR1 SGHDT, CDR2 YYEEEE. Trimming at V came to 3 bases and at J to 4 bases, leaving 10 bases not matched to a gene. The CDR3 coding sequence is TGTGCCAGCAGCTCCCACCCCGGACAGGGGCCAGAGACCCAGTACTTC. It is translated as CASSSHPGQGPETQYF.

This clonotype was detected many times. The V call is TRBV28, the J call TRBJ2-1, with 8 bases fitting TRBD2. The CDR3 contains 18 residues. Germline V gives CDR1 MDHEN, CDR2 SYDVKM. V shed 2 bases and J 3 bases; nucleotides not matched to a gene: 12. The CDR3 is CASSLVRARTSSYNEQFF. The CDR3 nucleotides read TGTGCCAGCAGTTTAGTACGGGCGCGGACTAGCAGCTACAATGAGCAGTTCTTC.